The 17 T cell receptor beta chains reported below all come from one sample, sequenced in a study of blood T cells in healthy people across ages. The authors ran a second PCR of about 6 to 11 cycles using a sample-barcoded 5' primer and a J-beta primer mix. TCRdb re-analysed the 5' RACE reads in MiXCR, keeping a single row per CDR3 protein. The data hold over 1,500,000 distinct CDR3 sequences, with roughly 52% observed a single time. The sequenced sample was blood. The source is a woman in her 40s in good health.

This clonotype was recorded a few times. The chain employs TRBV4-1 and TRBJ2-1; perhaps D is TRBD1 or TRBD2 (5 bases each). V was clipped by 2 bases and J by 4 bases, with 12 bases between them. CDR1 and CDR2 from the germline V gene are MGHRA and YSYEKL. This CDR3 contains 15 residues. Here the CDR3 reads CASSQPLDRYNEQFF. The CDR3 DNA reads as TGCGCCAGCAGCCAACCACTAGACAGATACAATGAGCAGTTCTTC.

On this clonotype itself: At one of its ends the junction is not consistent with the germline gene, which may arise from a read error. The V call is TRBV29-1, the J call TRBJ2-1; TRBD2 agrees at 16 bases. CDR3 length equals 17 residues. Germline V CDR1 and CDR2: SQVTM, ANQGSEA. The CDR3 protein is CGVAGTSGGAGYNEQFF. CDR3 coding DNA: TGCGGCGTTGCTGGGACTAGCGGGGGGGCCGGGTACAATGAGCAGTTCTTC.

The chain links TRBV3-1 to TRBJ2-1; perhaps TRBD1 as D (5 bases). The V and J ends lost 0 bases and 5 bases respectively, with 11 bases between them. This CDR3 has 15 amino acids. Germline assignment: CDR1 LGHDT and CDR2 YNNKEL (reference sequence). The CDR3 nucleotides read TGTGCCAGCAGCCAAGAAAGCAGGACAAACAATGAGCAGTTCTTC. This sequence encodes CASSQESRTNNEQFF.

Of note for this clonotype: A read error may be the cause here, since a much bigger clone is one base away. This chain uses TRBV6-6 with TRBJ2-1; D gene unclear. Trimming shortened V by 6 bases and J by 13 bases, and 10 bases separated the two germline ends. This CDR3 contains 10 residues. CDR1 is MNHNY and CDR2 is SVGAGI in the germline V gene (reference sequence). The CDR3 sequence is CASREETQFF. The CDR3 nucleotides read TGTGCCAGCAGAGAAGAGACCCAGTTCTTC.

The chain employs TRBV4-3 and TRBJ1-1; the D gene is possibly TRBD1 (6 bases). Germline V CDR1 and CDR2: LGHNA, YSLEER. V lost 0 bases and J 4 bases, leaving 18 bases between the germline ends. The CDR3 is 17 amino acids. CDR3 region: CASSQDFQGTTSTEAFF. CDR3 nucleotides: TGCGCCAGCAGCCAAGATTTCCAGGGGACGACGAGCACTGAAGCTTTCTTT.

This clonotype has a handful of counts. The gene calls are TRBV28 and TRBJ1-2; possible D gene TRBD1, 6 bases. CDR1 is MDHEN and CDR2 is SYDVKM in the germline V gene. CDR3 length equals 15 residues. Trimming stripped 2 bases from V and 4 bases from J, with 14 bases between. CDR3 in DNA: TGTGCCAGCAGTTTAAGGGGGTCCCGGGGCTATGGCTACACCTTC. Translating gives CASSLRGSRGYGYTF.

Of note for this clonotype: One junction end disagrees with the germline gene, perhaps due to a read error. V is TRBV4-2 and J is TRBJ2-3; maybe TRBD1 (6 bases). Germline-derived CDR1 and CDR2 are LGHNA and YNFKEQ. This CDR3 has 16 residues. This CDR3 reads CASSQGGREATDTQYF. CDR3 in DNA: TGTGCCAGCAGTCAAGGGGGACGAGAGGCCACAGATACGCAGTATTTT.

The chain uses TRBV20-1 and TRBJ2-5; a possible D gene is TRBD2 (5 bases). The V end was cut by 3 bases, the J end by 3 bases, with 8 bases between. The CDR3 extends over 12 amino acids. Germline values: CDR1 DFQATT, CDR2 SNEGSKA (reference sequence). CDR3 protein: CSARTIKETQYF. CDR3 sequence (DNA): TGCAGTGCTAGGACTATCAAAGAGACCCAGTACTTC.

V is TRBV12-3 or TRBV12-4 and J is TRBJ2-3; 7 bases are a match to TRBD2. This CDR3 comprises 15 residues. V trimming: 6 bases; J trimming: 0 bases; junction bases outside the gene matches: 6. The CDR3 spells CASSLRGDSTDTQYF. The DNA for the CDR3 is TGTGCCAGCAGCCTACGGGGGGATAGCACAGATACGCAGTATTTT.

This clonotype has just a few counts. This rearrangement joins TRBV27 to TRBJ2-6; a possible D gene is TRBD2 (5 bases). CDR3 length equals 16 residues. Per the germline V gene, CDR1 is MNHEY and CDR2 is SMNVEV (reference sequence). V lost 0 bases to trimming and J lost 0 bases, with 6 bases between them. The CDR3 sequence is CASSLSADSGANVLTF. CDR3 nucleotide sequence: TGTGCCAGCAGTTTATCAGCGGACTCTGGGGCCAACGTCCTGACTTTC.

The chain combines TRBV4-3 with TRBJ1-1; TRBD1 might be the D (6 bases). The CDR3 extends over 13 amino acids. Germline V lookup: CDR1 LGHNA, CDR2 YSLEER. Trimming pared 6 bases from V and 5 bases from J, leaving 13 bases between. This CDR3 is CASSHLTGTEAFF. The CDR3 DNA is TGCGCCAGCAGTCACCTAACAGGGACTGAAGCTTTCTTT.

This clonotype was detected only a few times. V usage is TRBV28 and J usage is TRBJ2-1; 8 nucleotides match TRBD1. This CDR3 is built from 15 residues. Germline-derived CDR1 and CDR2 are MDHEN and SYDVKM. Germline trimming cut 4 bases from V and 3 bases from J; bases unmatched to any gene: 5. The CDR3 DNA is TGTGCCAGCAGTTCCCTCGGGACAGGCTACAATGAGCAGTTCTTC. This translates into CASSSLGTGYNEQFF.

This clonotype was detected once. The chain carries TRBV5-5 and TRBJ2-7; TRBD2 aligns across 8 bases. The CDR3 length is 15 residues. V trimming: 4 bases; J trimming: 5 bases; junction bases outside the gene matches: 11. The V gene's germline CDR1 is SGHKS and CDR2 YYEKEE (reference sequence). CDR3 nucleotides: TGTGCCAGCAGCGGGGTGGGACTAGACTACCACGAGCAGTACTTC. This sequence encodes CASSGVGLDYHEQYF.

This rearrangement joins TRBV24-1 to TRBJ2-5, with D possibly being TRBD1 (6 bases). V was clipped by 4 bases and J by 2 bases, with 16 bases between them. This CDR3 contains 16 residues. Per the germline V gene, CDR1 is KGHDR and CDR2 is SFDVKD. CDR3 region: CATSDALPGQQETQYF. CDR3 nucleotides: TGTGCCACCAGTGACGCACTACCGGGACAACAAGAGACCCAGTACTTC.

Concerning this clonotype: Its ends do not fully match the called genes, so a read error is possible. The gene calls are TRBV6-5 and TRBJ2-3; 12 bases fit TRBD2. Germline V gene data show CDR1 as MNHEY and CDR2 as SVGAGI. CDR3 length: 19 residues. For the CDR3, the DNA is TGTGCCAGCAGCTACTCGAGTTCTAGCGGGGGGGCCTTGACAGATACGCAGTATTTT. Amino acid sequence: CASSYSSSSGGALTDTQYF.

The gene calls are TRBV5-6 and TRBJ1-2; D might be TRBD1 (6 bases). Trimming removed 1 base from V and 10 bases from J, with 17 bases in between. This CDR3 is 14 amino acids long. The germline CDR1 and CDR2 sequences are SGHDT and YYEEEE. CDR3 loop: CASSLFMRTAPYTF. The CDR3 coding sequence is TGTGCCAGCAGCTTGTTCATGAGGACAGCCCCCTACACCTTC. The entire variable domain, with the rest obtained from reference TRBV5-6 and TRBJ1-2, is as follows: DAGVTQSPTHLIKTRGQQVTLRCSPKSGHDTVSWYQQALGQGPQFIFQYYEEEERQRGNFPDRFSGHQFPNYSSELNVNALLLGDSALYLCASSLFMRTAPYTFGSGTRLTVV.

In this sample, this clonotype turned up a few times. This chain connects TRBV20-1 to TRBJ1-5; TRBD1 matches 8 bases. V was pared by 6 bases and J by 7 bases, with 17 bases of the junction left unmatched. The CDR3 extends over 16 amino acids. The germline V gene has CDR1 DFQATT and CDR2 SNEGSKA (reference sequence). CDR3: CSAPSQGAPLRQPQHF. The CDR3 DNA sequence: TGCAGTGCCCCGTCGCAGGGGGCTCCTTTACGGCAGCCCCAGCATTTT.